This T cell receptor (beta chain) was observed in a study of blood T cell repertoires in COVID-19. The length of the CDR3 is 15 residues. V was trimmed by 3 bases and J by 4 bases, leaving 15 bases between them. The germline V gene encodes CDR1 KGHSH and CDR2 LQKENI. Sequencing was performed with immunoSEQ multiplex PCR; in TCRdb, only in-frame clones are kept and a portion is missing. Here the sample spans around 200,000 clones, about four fifths being singletons. The chain employs TRBV18 and TRBJ2-5; TRBD2 is a possible D gene (6 bases). Sequenced material: peripheral blood. The source is a man between 35 and 55 years old with active or convalescent COVID-19. The CDR3 reads CASSPRSGAGETQYF. In DNA form, the CDR3 reads TGTGCCAGCTCACCTCGGTCGGGAGCCGGAGAGACCCAGTACTTC.